Following are 21 T cell receptor beta chains from one sample sequenced in a study of technical replicates of blood from a handful of donors. Profiling relied on immunoSEQ multiplex PCR, and the TCRdb table lists in-frame clones only, not all of them. The sample carries about 84,000 clones, about 92% recorded once. The sample was T cells isolated from PBMCs. These receptor sequences come from a human donor in good health.

The chain has TRBV4-1 and TRBJ2-1; perhaps TRBD1 as D (5 bases). Germline CDR1 and CDR2: MGHRA and YSYEKL. The CDR3 consists of 18 residues. V gave up 2 bases and J gave up 5 bases, with 22 bases separating them. The CDR3 DNA is TGCGCCAGCAGCCAACACCACCTAGGCAGGGTAAACAACAATGAGCAGTTCTTC. This gives the protein CASSQHHLGRVNNNEQFF.

The rearrangement uses TRBV28 and TRBJ2-5, with D hard to call. Germline CDR1 reads MDHEN; CDR2 reads SYDVKM. This CDR3 is built from 14 residues. Trimming pared 5 bases from V and 5 bases from J, leaving 15 bases between. The CDR3 bases are TGTGCCAGCAGTCGCCCAGGTCGAATGGAGACCCAGTACTTC. Amino acids: CASSRPGRMETQYF.

This clone was observed once. The J gene is TRBJ1-4, the V gene TRBV4-1, with D maybe TRBD1 (5 bases). V was trimmed by 4 bases and J by 7 bases, leaving 16 bases between them. CDR1 and CDR2 from the germline V gene are MGHRA and YSYEKL. The CDR3 length is 15 residues. The CDR3 DNA sequence: TGCGCCAGCAGCCCATCTCAGGGTATGCGTGAAAAACTGTTTTTT. Translation: CASSPSQGMREKLFF.

In its sample, this clone was seen once. This chain connects TRBV4-2 to TRBJ2-1; a weak D match, TRBD1 (8 bases). In germline, CDR1 is LGHNA, CDR2 YNFKEQ. This CDR3 comprises 16 residues. Trimming removed 1 base at V and 6 bases at J, with 16 bases between. CDR3 region: CASSQAHRGGFNEQFF. The CDR3 nucleotides are TGTGCCAGCAGCCAAGCCCACAGGGGGGGCTTCAATGAGCAGTTCTTC.

The CDR3 sequence: CASSLYTGRDYGYTF. CDR3 DNA: TGTGCCAGCAGTCTATACACAGGGAGGGACTATGGCTACACCTTC. The chain recombines TRBV6-5 with TRBJ1-2; D might be TRBD1 (6 bases). The V gene's germline CDR1 is MNHEY and CDR2 SVGAGI. The CDR3 runs 15 residues. V was pared by 5 bases and J by 3 bases, with 16 bases between.

The chain joins TRBV7-7 to TRBJ2-2; 8 positions agree with TRBD2. This CDR3 is 15 amino acids long. J lost 4 bases, V lost 1 base, and 2 bases had no gene match. The germline V gene encodes CDR1 SSHAT and CDR2 FNYEAQ (reference sequence). CDR3 DNA sequence: TGTGCCAGCAGCTTAGGAGCGGGGGCCACCGGGGAGCTGTTTTTT. Its translation is CASSLGAGATGELFF.

This chain joins TRBV28 and TRBJ2-1, with D maybe TRBD1 (6 bases). Per germline, CDR1 MDHEN and CDR2 SYDVKM. There are 14 residues in the CDR3. V was trimmed by 4 bases and J by 5 bases, leaving 12 bases between them. CDR3 sequence reads: CASSYSDRNNEQFF. The CDR3 DNA reads TGTGCCAGCAGTTACTCGGACAGAAACAATGAGCAGTTCTTC.

The CDR3 spells CASSPTGGAADTQYF. The CDR3 nucleotides are TGCGCCAGCAGCCCAACAGGGGGCGCCGCAGATACGCAGTATTTT. The chain carries TRBV5-1 and TRBJ2-3, with 9 bases that match TRBD1. V lost 4 bases to trimming and J lost 4 bases; unmatched junction nucleotides: 7. The germline V gene encodes CDR1 SGHRS and CDR2 YFSETQ. The length of the CDR3 is 15 residues.

The V gene is TRBV6-5, the J gene TRBJ1-4, with D unresolved. V was trimmed by 0 bases and J by 4 bases, leaving 6 bases between them. Germline CDR1 is MNHEY and CDR2 is SVGAGI. The CDR3 has 14 residues. CDR3: CASSYSSFNEKLFF. CDR3 DNA sequence: TGTGCCAGCAGTTACTCCAGTTTTAATGAAAAACTGTTTTTT.

The chain employs TRBV6-1 and TRBJ2-7; 14 nucleotides align to TRBD2. The CDR3 totals 15 residues. Germline CDR1 MNHNS, CDR2 SASEGT. V lost 4 bases to trimming and J lost 4 bases; unmatched junction nucleotides: 3. Here the CDR3 DNA reads TGTGCCAGCAGTGTGGGACTAGCGGGAGTTTACGAGCAGTACTTC. Translated: CASSVGLAGVYEQYF.

A single count supports this clone. The chain has TRBV25-1 and TRBJ1-1; no reliable D call. V was clipped by 6 bases and J by 6 bases, with 17 bases between them. CDR1 is MGHDK, CDR2 SYGVNS, per germline. This CDR3 has 14 amino acids. The CDR3 DNA reads as TGTGCCAGCAGCCCCGGACCTCGGAGGGCTGAAGCTTTCTTT. Protein product: CASSPGPRRAEAFF.

The genes are TRBV12-5 and TRBJ1-1; D ambiguous. V shed 6 bases and J shed 1 base, with 9 bases lying between them. CDR1 and CDR2 from the germline V gene are LGHNT and FRNRAP. This CDR3 comprises 13 residues. CDR3 sequence (DNA): TGTGCTAGTGGCATACAAGAGAACACTGAAGCTTTCTTT. Amino acid sequence: CASGIQENTEAFF.

The chain carries TRBV2 and TRBJ1-2; TRBD1 agrees at 8 bases. The germline CDR1 and CDR2 sequences are SNHLY and FYNNEI. The CDR3 has 15 amino acids. Unmatched junction bases numbered 9, after V lost 4 bases and J lost 5 bases. CDR3 sequence: CASSVHGQGKYGYTF. The CDR3 DNA sequence: TGTGCCAGCAGTGTCCACGGACAGGGAAAGTATGGCTACACCTTC.

The V gene is TRBV7-9, the J gene TRBJ1-2; 7 nucleotides agree with TRBD1. J gave up 8 bases and V 1 base, and 10 bases lay outside the gene matches. Germline CDR1 is SEHNR and CDR2 is FQNEAQ (reference sequence). The CDR3 length is 15 residues. The CDR3 spells CASSLGGQPRGGYTF. The CDR3 DNA reads TGTGCCAGCAGCTTAGGGGGACAGCCCCGAGGAGGCTACACCTTC. Variable domain in full (rest from reference TRBV7-9 and TRBJ1-2): DTGVSQNPRHKITKRGQNVTFRCDPISEHNRLYWYRQTLGQGPEFLTYFQNEAQLEKSRLLSDRFSAERPKGSFSTLEIQRTEQGDSAMYLCASSLGGQPRGGYTFGSGTRLTVV.

J is TRBJ2-7 and V is TRBV11-3; weak D call: TRBD2 (6 bases). Looked up from germline, CDR1 is SGHNT and CDR2 is YENEEA. Trimming took off 5 bases at V and 2 bases at J, with 16 bases between the two ends. This CDR3 has 15 residues. CDR3 region: CASSLFRGTTYEQYF. DNA for the CDR3: TGTGCCAGCAGCCTCTTCCGGGGGACCACCTACGAGCAGTACTTC.

This chain connects TRBV11-2 to TRBJ2-1, with 7 bases lining up with TRBD1. Germline loops: CDR1 SGHAT, CDR2 FQNNGV. The CDR3 extends over 15 amino acids. J gave up 1 base and V 5 bases, and 5 bases lay outside the gene matches. This CDR3 is CASSNQGVSYNEQFF. The CDR3 DNA follows: TGTGCCAGCAGCAACCAGGGGGTGTCCTACAATGAGCAGTTCTTC.

This clone was seen only once. This chain joins TRBV2 and TRBJ2-1; D is possibly TRBD1 (5 bases). This CDR3 is built from 15 residues. The germline V gene encodes CDR1 SNHLY and CDR2 FYNNEI. The V and J ends lost 5 bases and 7 bases respectively, with 18 bases between them. CDR3 sequence reads: CASSSLGQGWNEQFF. CDR3 sequence (DNA): TGTGCCAGCAGTTCCCTGGGCCAGGGTTGGAATGAGCAGTTCTTC.

The CDR3 here is CACTRGSEQFF. For the CDR3, the DNA is TGTGCCTGTACCCGGGGTTCTGAGCAGTTCTTC. The chain recombines TRBV30 with TRBJ2-1; tentatively, D is TRBD2 (5 bases). V was clipped by 6 bases and J by 9 bases, with 12 bases between them. CDR1 GTSNPN and CDR2 SVGIG come from the germline V gene (reference sequence). This CDR3 comprises 11 residues.

The rearrangement uses TRBV11-1 and TRBJ1-1; D call uncertain. The length of the CDR3 is 14 residues. V was shortened by 6 bases and J by 2 bases, with 13 bases between the two germline ends. The germline V gene encodes CDR1 SGHAT and CDR2 FQDESV (reference sequence). This CDR3 is CASREGTHNTEAFF. As DNA, the CDR3 is TGTGCCAGCAGGGAGGGCACACATAACACTGAAGCTTTCTTT.

This clone was recorded only once. The genes are TRBV13 and TRBJ1-2, with unresolved D. From germline, CDR1 is PRHDT and CDR2 FYEKMQ (reference sequence). The CDR3 has 15 amino acids. V lost 3 bases and J lost 4, with 15 bases in between. Here the CDR3 reads CASSLSGRHFYGYTF. CDR3 coding DNA: TGTGCCAGCAGCTTGTCCGGCAGGCACTTCTATGGCTACACCTTC. The whole variable domain, remainder taken from reference TRBV13 and TRBJ1-2, is AAGVIQSPRHLIKEKRETATLKCYPIPRHDTVYWYQQGPGQDPQFLISFYEKMQSDKGSIPDRFSAQQFSDYHSELNMSSLELGDSALYFCASSLSGRHFYGYTFGSGTRLTVV.

The chain uses TRBV18 and TRBJ2-2, with a possible D match to TRBD1 (6 bases). The ends were cut back, 3 bases at V and 7 bases at J, with 12 bases in the middle. The CDR3 loop spans 14 amino acids. From germline, CDR1 is KGHSH and CDR2 LQKENI. Here the CDR3 DNA reads TGTGCCAGCTCACCGACAGGAAGGAACGGGGAGCTGTTTTTT. As protein: CASSPTGRNGELFF.